The 17 T cell receptor beta chains in this list originate from one sample, sequenced in a study of T cell responses to AZD1222 COVID-19 vaccine. TCRdb's copy holds only in-frame clones and misses some; the assay was immunoSEQ multiplex PCR. The sample records 150,000 to 170,000 clones, roughly 90% being singletons. Material: peripheral blood, obtained on day 0 of AZD1222 vaccination. Receptors originate from an adult in good health.

V is TRBV10-2 and J is TRBJ1-2; D perhaps matches TRBD1 (5 bases). With 0 bases removed from V and 0 bases from J, the gap between germline ends came to 5 bases. The CDR3 is 14 residues long. The germline V gene encodes CDR1 WSHSY and CDR2 SAAADI. The CDR3 here is CASSESTANYGYTF. CDR3 coding DNA: TGCGCCAGCAGTGAGTCGACAGCTAACTATGGCTACACCTTC.

This chain connects TRBV4-1 to TRBJ1-4; a possible D gene is TRBD1 (5 bases). The CDR3 extends over 15 amino acids. Germline loops: CDR1 MGHRA, CDR2 YSYEKL. Trimming took 2 bases from V and 7 from J, leaving 14 bases between them. CDR3 in amino acids: CASSQLGVRGEKLFF. CDR3 bases: TGCGCCAGCAGCCAACTAGGGGTACGGGGTGAAAAACTGTTTTTT.

This clone has only one observation. CDR3 sequence: CASTPDRDHEQFF. CDR3 coding DNA: TGTGCCAGCACCCCGGACAGGGACCATGAGCAGTTCTTC. The chain uses TRBV11-1 and TRBJ2-1; TRBD1 aligns across 8 bases. The germline CDR1 and CDR2 sequences are SGHAT and FQDESV (reference sequence). The V and J ends lost 7 bases and 8 bases, in that order; junction bases with no gene match: 7. The CDR3 consists of 13 residues.

This rearrangement joins TRBV6-2 or TRBV6-3 to TRBJ2-3, with 8 bases fitting TRBD2. Germline V CDR1 and CDR2: MNHEY, SVGEGT. V lost 2 bases and J lost 6; bases outside the gene matches: 10. This CDR3 comprises 16 residues. CDR3 DNA: TGTGCCAGCAGTTACATTGGGAGGGCTAGCGGGGATACGCAGTATTTT. Amino acid sequence: CASSYIGRASGDTQYF.

V usage is TRBV5-4 and J usage is TRBJ2-5, with a tentative D call TRBD2 (5 bases). The CDR3 has 15 residues. The germline V gene encodes CDR1 SGHNT and CDR2 YYREEE (reference sequence). V was pared by 0 bases and J by 5 bases, with 14 bases between. The CDR3 region has the DNA TGTGCCAGCAGCTTGGCCCGGGGTCAGAAGGAGACCCAGTACTTC. This sequence encodes CASSLARGQKETQYF.

The chain carries TRBV2 and TRBJ2-5, with 10 bases identical to TRBD2. The CDR3 covers 15 residues. Unmatched junction bases numbered 6, after V lost 6 bases and J lost 2 bases. Per germline, CDR1 SNHLY and CDR2 FYNNEI. CDR3 protein: CASRIFSGGQETQYF. As DNA, the CDR3 is TGTGCCAGCAGGATTTTTAGCGGGGGGCAAGAGACCCAGTACTTC.

This chain links TRBV28 with TRBJ1-2; 10 bases agree with TRBD1. The CDR3 loop spans 15 amino acids. V gave up 5 bases and J gave up 2 bases; unmatched junction bases: 5. Germline CDR1 and CDR2: MDHEN and SYDVKM. In DNA form, the CDR3 reads TGTGCCAGCAGTCTAGCGGGACAGGGGAACTATGGCTACACCTTC. Its translation is CASSLAGQGNYGYTF.

The chain has TRBV9 and TRBJ2-3, with TRBD2 matching over 10 bases. Germline V gene sequence: CDR1 SGDLS, CDR2 YYNGEE. The junction had 4 bases not matched to a gene; V was cut back by 3 bases and J by 3 bases. The CDR3 spans 15 residues. CDR3 in amino acids: CASSGVAGGTDTQYF. CDR3 bases: TGTGCCAGCAGCGGGGTAGCGGGGGGTACAGATACGCAGTATTTT. The full variable domain, completed using reference TRBV9 and TRBJ2-3, is DSGVTQTPKHLITATGQRVTLRCSPRSGDLSVYWYQQSLDQGLQFLIQYYNGEERAKGNILERFSAQQFPDLHSELNLSSLELGDSALYFCASSGVAGGTDTQYFGPGTRLTVL.

This chain joins TRBV3-1 (or the pseudogene TRBV3-2) and TRBJ1-1; possibly TRBD1 for D (5 bases). The CDR3 is 14 residues long. Germline V CDR1 and CDR2: LGHDT, YNNKEL (reference sequence). V was pared by 8 bases and J by 1 base, with 14 bases between. The chain's CDR3 is CASQSGGKNTEAFF. The DNA of the CDR3 is TGTGCCAGCCAGAGCGGGGGTAAGAACACTGAAGCTTTCTTT.

V gene TRBV19 combines with J gene TRBJ2-2, with D possibly being TRBD1 or TRBD2 (5 bases each). Trimming took 8 bases from V and 4 from J, leaving 14 bases between them. Germline V lookup: CDR1 LNHDA, CDR2 SQIVND (reference sequence). The CDR3 spans 14 residues. The CDR3 bases are TGTGCCAGTGGGACGGGATTACCCACCGGGGAGCTGTTTTTT. It encodes CASGTGLPTGELFF.

This clone was found once. The chain employs TRBV11-2 and TRBJ2-3, with a possible D match to TRBD1 (5 bases). The CDR3 extends over 15 amino acids. Per germline, CDR1 SGHAT and CDR2 FQNNGV. V gave up 1 base and J gave up 0 bases, with 8 bases separating them. The CDR3 reads CASSLGRASTDTQYF. CDR3 DNA: TGTGCCAGCAGCTTAGGCAGGGCTAGCACAGATACGCAGTATTTT.

This rearrangement joins TRBV23-1 to TRBJ2-3; TRBD2 aligns across 12 bases. TRBV23-1 is identified as an open reading frame with a role that is uncertain. The CDR3 runs to 17 residues. Trimming took 6 bases from V and 3 from J; bases not matched to a gene: 10. The CDR3: CASSRLAGAFGTDTQYF. The CDR3 DNA reads TGCGCCAGCAGCCGACTAGCGGGAGCGTTTGGGACAGATACGCAGTATTTT.

This chain links TRBV6-2 or TRBV6-3 with TRBJ1-5; a weak D match, TRBD1 (5 bases). The CDR3 sequence is 17 residues long. CDR1 and CDR2 from the germline V gene are MNHEY and SVGEGT. V was trimmed by 6 bases and J by 5 bases, leaving 23 bases between them. CDR3 sequence: CASSVKEGSTWDQPQHF. For the CDR3, the DNA is TGTGCCAGCAGCGTGAAGGAGGGGTCGACCTGGGATCAGCCCCAGCATTTT.

The chain carries TRBV11-3 and TRBJ1-1; tentatively, D is TRBD1 (5 bases). Germline CDR1 reads SGHNT; CDR2 reads YENEEA. V dropped 5 bases and J dropped 1 base, with 8 bases sitting between them. The CDR3 runs to 13 residues. In DNA form, the CDR3 reads TGTGCCAGCAGCCGGACAAAGAACACTGAAGCTTTCTTT. As protein: CASSRTKNTEAFF.

The J gene is TRBJ2-7, the V gene TRBV6-5; 8 bases are a match to TRBD1. With 11 bases clipped from V and 5 bases from J, the junction kept 11 bases outside the gene matches. Germline V gene lookup returns CDR1 MNHEY and CDR2 SVGAGI. CDR3 length: 13 amino acids. CDR3 in amino acids: CAAPRDRRDEQYF. Written as DNA, the CDR3 is TGTGCCGCTCCTCGGGACAGGCGGGACGAGCAGTACTTC.

The chain couples TRBV30 to TRBJ1-5, with D possibly TRBD1 on 5 matching bases. The V gene's germline CDR1 is GTSNPN and CDR2 SVGIG (reference sequence). CDR3 length: 14 amino acids. V gave up 3 bases and J gave up 2 bases, with 11 bases separating them. The CDR3 nucleotides read TGTGCCTGGAGCGCGGGGGGGGGCAATCAGCCCCAGCATTTT. It is translated as CAWSAGGGNQPQHF.

The chain has TRBV19 and TRBJ1-2; D is possibly TRBD1 (6 bases). Trimming pared 4 bases from V and 3 bases from J, leaving 15 bases between. This CDR3 is 15 amino acids long. Germline V gene data show CDR1 as LNHDA and CDR2 as SQIVND (reference sequence). The CDR3 bases are TGTGCCAGTAGTAATCCGGCGGGGGCAGACTATGGCTACACCTTC. Translated, it gives CASSNPAGADYGYTF.